The source of this T cell receptor (beta chain) is a study of blood T cell repertoires in COVID-19. Study as a whole: Samples came from the United States, Italy and Spain, spanning acute and convalescent COVID-19.

Using immunoSEQ multiplex PCR, the repertoire was profiled, and TCRdb retains in-frame clones only, with some absent. The table lists about 430,000 clones, 70% to 90% of them singletons. Living in 20 to 30 US areas, the participants were between 18 and 89 years of age. The study assigned cohorts using participant-reported clinical history. In the 2 weeks before study entry, exposed participants met a COVID-19 case, which was PCR-confirmed or clinician-diagnosed. The clonotype was recovered from a woman between 18 and 29 years old who had been exposed to COVID-19. Sample: PBMCs or T cells enriched from blood (not recorded which).

CDR3 nucleotides: TGTGCAAGTCGCCCAGACAGGGGCTACGAGCAGTACTTC. It is translated as CASRPDRGYEQYF. This chain joins TRBV12-2 and TRBJ2-7; the D call of TRBD1 is as the table states it, not checked on the DNA. TRBV12-2 is a pseudogene segment. This CDR3 region has 13 residues.